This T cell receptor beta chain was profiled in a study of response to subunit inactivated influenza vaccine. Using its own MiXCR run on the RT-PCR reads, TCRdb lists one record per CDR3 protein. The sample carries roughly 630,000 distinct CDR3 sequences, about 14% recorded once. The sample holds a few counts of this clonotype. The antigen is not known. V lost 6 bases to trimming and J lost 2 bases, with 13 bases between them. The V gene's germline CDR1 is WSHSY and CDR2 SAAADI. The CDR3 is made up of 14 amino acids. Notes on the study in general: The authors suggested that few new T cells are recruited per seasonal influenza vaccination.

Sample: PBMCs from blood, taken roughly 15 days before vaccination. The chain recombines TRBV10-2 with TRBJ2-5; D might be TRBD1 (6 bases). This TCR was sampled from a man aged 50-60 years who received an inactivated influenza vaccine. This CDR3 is CASRGGDTQETQYF. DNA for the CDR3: TGCGCCAGCAGAGGTGGGGACACACAAGAGACCCAGTACTTC.